Each of the 2 T cell receptor beta chains below was sequenced from the same sample in a study of blood T cells in healthy people across ages. The use of a sample-barcoded 5' primer and a J-beta primer mix characterized a second PCR of about 7 to 12 cycles. TCRdb redid the calling of the 5' RACE reads with MiXCR, one entry per CDR3 protein. The data show fewer than 2,000,000 distinct CDR3 sequences, with 35% to 50% seen just once and approximately 22% held by the top ten. The sequenced sample was blood. The receptors shown here come from a human donor in good health.

This clonotype was seen only once. The chain employs TRBV7-2 and TRBJ1-3; 7 nucleotides line up with TRBD1. Germline CDR1 is SGHTA and CDR2 is FQGNSA. There are 15 residues in the CDR3. V was clipped by 2 bases and J by 3 bases; unmatched bases: 4. CDR3 loop: CASSLIGGLGNTIYF. The CDR3 DNA reads TGTGCCAGCAGCTTAATAGGGGGCCTTGGAAACACCATATATTTT.

This clonotype was counted a few times. The chain couples TRBV7-2 to TRBJ2-1; D is unclear. V lost 1 base, J lost 8 bases, and 6 bases lay in between. Looked up from germline, CDR1 is SGHTA and CDR2 is FQGNSA. The CDR3 sequence is 12 residues long. This CDR3 reads CASSLVYDEQFF. The CDR3 DNA reads TGTGCCAGCAGCTTAGTTTATGATGAGCAGTTCTTC.